What follows are 25 T cell receptor beta chains derived from one specimen sequenced in a study of blood T cell repertoires in COVID-19 (dated by TCRdb to about 2020). Libraries were constructed by the immunoSEQ multiplex PCR assay. Not all clones reach the TCRdb copy of this immuneACCESS table, which keeps in-frame sequences only. Checked studies attribute under half of the gap to unresolved V genes and leave the rest unexplained. A total of a few hundred thousand clones appear in this sample, roughly 88% of them only once. Jointly, the top ten make up 2% to 2.5% of the sample. The source material was peripheral blood. The receptor set was obtained from a man aged 40-49 years who had recovered from COVID-19.

The V and J genes are TRBV28 and TRBJ1-3; the D is unclear. Germline CDR1 MDHEN, CDR2 SYDVKM. V lost 4 bases and J 0 bases, leaving 7 bases between the germline ends. This CDR3 is 14 amino acids long. CDR3 DNA sequence: TGTGCCAGCAGTTCTGTAAACTCTGGAAACACCATATATTTT. Translation gives CASSSVNSGNTIYF. The full variable domain, in which reference TRBV28 and TRBJ1-3 provide the parts outside the CDR3, is DVKVTQSSRYLVKRTGEKVFLECVQDMDHENMFWYRQDPGLGLRLIYFSYDVKMKEKGDIPEGYSVSREKKERFSLILESASTNQTSMYLCASSSVNSGNTIYFGEGSWLTVV.

V and J are TRBV11-2 and TRBJ1-4; no clear D. This CDR3 spans 16 amino acids. CDR1 is SGHAT, CDR2 FQNNGV, per germline. V lost 5 bases and J lost 4, with 17 bases in between. Written as DNA, the CDR3 is TGTGCCAGCAGCCCAAATGGTTGGCAGGATAATGAAAAACTGTTTTTT. It translates to CASSPNGWQDNEKLFF. Full variable domain (remainder filled in from reference TRBV11-2 and TRBJ1-4): EAGVAQSPRYKIIEKRQSVAFWCNPISGHATLYWYQQILGQGPKLLIQFQNNGVVDDSQLPKDRFSAERLKGVDSTLKIQPAKLEDSAVYLCASSPNGWQDNEKLFFGSGTQLSVL.

The chain has TRBV6-5 and TRBJ1-3; D not certain. Trimming stripped 7 bases from V and 0 bases from J, with 4 bases between. Germline V gene sequence: CDR1 MNHEY, CDR2 SVGAGI. This CDR3 region has 12 residues. The CDR3 coding sequence is TGTGCCAGCACCCTCTCTGGAAACACCATATATTTT. Its protein is CASTLSGNTIYF.

CDR3 in DNA: TGTGCCAGCAGTTTAGACGGCGCGGCCACTGAAGCTTTCTTT. Protein: CASSLDGAATEAFF. This sequence joins TRBV27 and TRBJ1-1; D unclear. The CDR3 loop spans 14 amino acids. V gave up 2 bases and J gave up 4 bases, with 11 bases separating them. The germline CDR1 and CDR2 sequences are MNHEY and SMNVEV (reference sequence).

The CDR3 spells CASSPRGAGGNTIYF. CDR3 DNA: TGTGCCAGCAGCCCACGGGGGGCGGGCGGAAACACCATATATTTT. The chain carries TRBV7-2 and TRBJ1-3; D perhaps matches TRBD1 (6 bases). V shed 5 bases and J shed 4 bases, with 15 bases lying between them. Per germline, CDR1 SGHTA and CDR2 FQGNSA. The CDR3 has 15 amino acids.

The sample holds one count of this clone. This sequence joins TRBV19 and TRBJ1-4, with no clear D. Germline V gene sequence: CDR1 LNHDA, CDR2 SQIVND (reference sequence). The CDR3 length is 12 residues. Trimming removed 5 bases from V and 4 bases from J, with 5 bases in between. The CDR3 loop is CASSLFNEKLFF. The CDR3 DNA follows: TGTGCCAGTAGTCTCTTTAATGAAAAACTGTTTTTT.

This chain joins TRBV27 and TRBJ1-4; D not resolved. Looked up from germline, CDR1 is MNHEY and CDR2 is SMNVEV (reference sequence). V lost 3 bases and J lost 4, with 6 bases in between. This CDR3 comprises 13 residues. CDR3 DNA sequence: TGTGCCAGCAGTTTCGTGTTTAATGAAAAACTGTTTTTT. The encoded protein is CASSFVFNEKLFF. The complete variable domain, with remaining parts taken from reference TRBV27 and TRBJ1-4, reads EAQVTQNPRYLITVTGKKLTVTCSQNMNHEYMSWYRQDPGLGLRQIYYSMNVEVTDKGDVPEGYKVSRKEKRNFPLILESPSPNQTSLYFCASSFVFNEKLFFGSGTQLSVL.

The chain joins TRBV11-2 to TRBJ1-5; tentatively, D is TRBD1 (5 bases). The CDR3 totals 16 residues. The germline gives CDR1 SGHAT, CDR2 FQNNGV. Trimming removed 1 base at V and 2 bases at J, with 12 bases between. In DNA, the CDR3 is TGTGCCAGCAGCTTAGCGGGGGAAGGGGGCAATCAGCCCCAGCATTTT. Its protein is CASSLAGEGGNQPQHF.

This clone has a single count. This sequence joins TRBV19 and TRBJ1-6; the match to TRBD1 covers 8 bases. The CDR3 covers 16 residues. Trimming took 1 base from V and 3 from J; bases not matched to a gene: 2. The germline gives CDR1 LNHDA, CDR2 SQIVND (reference sequence). The CDR3 region is CASSIGQGFYNSPLHF. CDR3 nucleotide sequence: TGTGCCAGTAGTATAGGACAGGGGTTCTATAATTCACCCCTCCACTTT.

The chain links TRBV6-1 to TRBJ2-3; D not certain. Germline CDR1 and CDR2: MNHNS and SASEGT. V lost 0 bases to trimming and J lost 4 bases, with 5 bases between them. CDR3 length equals 13 residues. In DNA, the CDR3 is TGTGCCAGCAGTGAAGCGGCATCAGATACGCAGTATTTT. Its translation: CASSEAASDTQYF.

This clone was detected only once. The chain employs TRBV10-3 and TRBJ1-2, with 7 bases that match TRBD1. The CDR3 sequence is 15 residues long. The junction had 10 bases not matched to a gene; V was cut back by 4 bases and J by 5 bases. Germline V gives CDR1 ENHRY, CDR2 SYGVKD. CDR3: CAISVSPGQLYGYTF. The CDR3 nucleotides read TGTGCCATCAGTGTGTCTCCGGGACAGCTTTATGGCTACACCTTC.

V is TRBV21-1 and J is TRBJ1-6. TRBV21-1 is assigned pseudogene status. This CDR3 contains 15 residues. CDR3 amino acids: CASTSGWGDNSPLHF. CDR3 nucleotides: TGTGCCAGCACCTCGGGATGGGGGGATAATTCACCCCTCCACTTT.

Only a few counts were recorded for this clone. This rearrangement joins TRBV19 to TRBJ1-2; 7 bases are shared with TRBD1. V shed 4 bases, J shed 1 base, and the junction held 3 bases outside the gene matches. The CDR3 has 14 amino acids. Germline CDR1 is LNHDA and CDR2 is SQIVND (reference sequence). CDR3 sequence (DNA): TGTGCCAGTAGTAGACAGGGCTTTAACTATGGCTACACCTTC. Translating it yields CASSRQGFNYGYTF.

The rearrangement uses TRBV27 and TRBJ2-2; a weak D match, TRBD2 (6 bases). The ends were cut back, 6 bases at V and 7 bases at J, with 18 bases in the middle. The CDR3 is 15 residues long. The V gene's germline CDR1 is MNHEY and CDR2 SMNVEV (reference sequence). This chain's CDR3 is CASSPLGGMSGELFF. The CDR3 DNA reads as TGTGCCAGCAGCCCTCTGGGGGGAATGAGCGGGGAGCTGTTTTTT.

This clone was seen a handful of times. This chain links TRBV6-5 with TRBJ1-1, with D perhaps TRBD1 (6 bases). With 6 bases removed from V and 1 base from J, the gap between germline ends came to 9 bases. The CDR3 totals 13 residues. CDR1 MNHEY and CDR2 SVGAGI come from the germline V gene. CDR3 nucleotide sequence: TGTGCCAGCAGCGTGACAGGGAACACTGAAGCTTTCTTT. Translated: CASSVTGNTEAFF.

This chain uses TRBV6-2 or TRBV6-3 with TRBJ2-3; D is uncertain. CDR1 is MNHEY and CDR2 is SVGEGT in the germline V gene. There are 16 residues in the CDR3. V was pared by 0 bases and J by 1 base, with 11 bases between. The CDR3 bases are TGTGCCAGCAGTTACTCGCCTGTACTCCGCACAGATACGCAGTATTTT. It yields the protein CASSYSPVLRTDTQYF.

The chain has TRBV19 and TRBJ1-4; D is unresolved. The CDR3 loop spans 13 amino acids. Germline V lookup: CDR1 LNHDA, CDR2 SQIVND (reference sequence). Trimming removed 1 base at V and 5 bases at J, with 5 bases between. The CDR3 DNA sequence: TGTGCCAGTAGTATAGCGGGGAATGAAAAACTGTTTTTT. Amino acid sequence: CASSIAGNEKLFF.

V gene TRBV18 combines with J gene TRBJ1-2, with D tentatively TRBD1 (5 bases). The CDR3 runs 17 residues. Between the trimmed V and J ends, which lost 0 bases and 5 bases, there was a span of 19 bases. Germline V gene sequence: CDR1 KGHSH, CDR2 LQKENI. CDR3 sequence (DNA): TGTGCCAGCTCACCACCGTCAGGGACTAAGGGACTATATGGCTACACCTTC. It yields the protein CASSPPSGTKGLYGYTF.

The genes are TRBV5-6 and TRBJ2-1, with 9 bases identical to TRBD1. With V trimmed by 3 bases and J by 1 base, 5 bases remained unmatched. The CDR3 length is 16 residues. Germline V gene data show CDR1 as SGHDT and CDR2 as YYEEEE. The CDR3 DNA reads as TGTGCCAGCAGCTCCCAGACAGGGGGTTCCTACAATGAGCAGTTCTTC. As protein: CASSSQTGGSYNEQFF.

This clone has only a few counts. The gene calls are TRBV29-1 and TRBJ2-1; 8 positions match TRBD2. The CDR3 loop spans 14 amino acids. Germline loops: CDR1 SQVTM, CDR2 ANQGSEA. V was clipped by 7 bases and J by 6 bases; unmatched bases: 11. CDR3 in DNA: TGCAGCGGGTCCGGGACTAGATCGTCCAATGAGCAGTTCTTC. It yields the protein CSGSGTRSSNEQFF.

The chain uses TRBV5-5 and TRBJ2-1; perhaps TRBD1 as D (5 bases). V lost 0 bases to trimming and J lost 1 base, with 8 bases between them. Germline V gives CDR1 SGHKS, CDR2 YYEKEE (reference sequence). The CDR3 is 15 residues long. The CDR3 here is CASSLEGVSYNEQFF. CDR3 DNA: TGTGCCAGCAGCTTGGAAGGGGTATCCTACAATGAGCAGTTCTTC.

This chain uses TRBV4-3 with TRBJ1-2; D unresolved. Between the trimmed V and J ends, which lost 0 bases and 8 bases, there was a span of 10 bases. Germline values: CDR1 LGHNA, CDR2 YSLEER. The CDR3 is 13 residues long. CDR3 DNA: TGCGCCAGCAGCCAAGATTTGCAGAGGGGCTACACCTTC. Amino acids: CASSQDLQRGYTF.

This chain uses TRBV6-4 with TRBJ1-1; D perhaps matches TRBD1 (6 bases). Germline V gene lookup returns CDR1 MRHNA and CDR2 SNTAGT. The CDR3 has 13 residues. V was clipped by 4 bases and J by 1 base, with 7 bases between them. CDR3 sequence (DNA): TGTGCCAGCAGTGTGGACAGGAACACTGAAGCTTTCTTT. It specifies CASSVDRNTEAFF.

The count of this clone is one. The genes are TRBV4-3 and TRBJ1-1; tentative D call: TRBD1 (6 bases). Germline V CDR1 and CDR2: LGHNA, YSLEER. CDR3 length: 13 amino acids. V was trimmed by 4 bases and J by 5 bases, leaving 11 bases between them. CDR3 sequence (DNA): TGCGCCAGCAGCCCGAGCCAGGGGACTGAAGCTTTCTTT. Encoded protein: CASSPSQGTEAFF.

This chain joins TRBV7-2 and TRBJ1-1; TRBD1 aligns across 9 bases. The CDR3 is made up of 15 amino acids. V lost 5 bases and J lost 10; bases outside the gene matches: 14. The V gene's germline CDR1 is SGHTA and CDR2 FQGNSA. CDR3 protein: CASSLTLQGAWGAFF. As DNA, the CDR3 is TGTGCCAGCAGCCTCACTTTACAGGGGGCCTGGGGAGCTTTCTTT.